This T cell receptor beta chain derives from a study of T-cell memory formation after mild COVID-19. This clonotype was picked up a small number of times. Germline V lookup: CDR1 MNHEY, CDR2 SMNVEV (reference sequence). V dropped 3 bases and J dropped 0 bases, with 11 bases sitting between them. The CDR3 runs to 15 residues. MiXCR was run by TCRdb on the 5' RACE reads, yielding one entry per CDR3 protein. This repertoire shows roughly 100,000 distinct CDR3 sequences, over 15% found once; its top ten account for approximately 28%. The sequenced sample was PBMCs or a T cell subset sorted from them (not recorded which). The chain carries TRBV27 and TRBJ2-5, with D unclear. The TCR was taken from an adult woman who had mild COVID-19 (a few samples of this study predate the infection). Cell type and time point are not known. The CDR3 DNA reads TGTGCCAGCAGTTTTTTCGGCAGAAACCAAGAGACCCAGTACTTC. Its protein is CASSFFGRNQETQYF.